This TCR beta chain was retrieved from a study of T cell changes during pregnancy in multiple sclerosis. Generated by immunoSEQ multiplex PCR, the TCRdb table keeps only in-frame clones and is missing some. In the table there are about 120,000 clones, 93% of which are singletons. There are 14 residues in the CDR3. The V segment lost 2 bases and the J segment 2 bases; nucleotides outside the gene matches: 4. From germline, CDR1 is GTSNPN and CDR2 SVGIG (reference sequence). The sequence came from a female donor with multiple sclerosis, enrolled in a pregnancy study. The source material was peripheral blood, sampled before pregnancy. The rearrangement links TRBV30 to TRBJ2-3, with 7 bases matching TRBD2. This CDR3 reads CAWSPGLSTDTQYF. In DNA form, the CDR3 reads TGTGCCTGGAGTCCGGGACTATCCACAGATACGCAGTATTTT.